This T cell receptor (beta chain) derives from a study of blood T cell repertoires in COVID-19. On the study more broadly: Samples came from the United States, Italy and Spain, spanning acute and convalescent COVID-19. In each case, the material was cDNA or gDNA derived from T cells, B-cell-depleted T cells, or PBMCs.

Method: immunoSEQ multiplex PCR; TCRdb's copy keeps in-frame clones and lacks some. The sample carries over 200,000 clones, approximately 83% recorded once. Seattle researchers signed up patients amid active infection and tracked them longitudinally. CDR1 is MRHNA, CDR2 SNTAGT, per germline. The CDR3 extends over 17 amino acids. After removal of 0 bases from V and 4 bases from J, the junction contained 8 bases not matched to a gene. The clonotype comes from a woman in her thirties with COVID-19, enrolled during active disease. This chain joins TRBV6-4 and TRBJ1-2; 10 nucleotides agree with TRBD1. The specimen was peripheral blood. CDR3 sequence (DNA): TGTGCCAGCAGTGACTCGAAAGGGACAGGGGCCTCCTATGGCTACACCTTC. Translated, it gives CASSDSKGTGASYGYTF.